These T cell receptor beta chains were read from a single sample in a study of cytomegalovirus exposure and HLA in healthy donors. Generated by immunoSEQ multiplex PCR, the TCRdb table keeps only in-frame clones and is missing some. The sample carries 200,000 to 250,000 clones, roughly 75% recorded once. The sequencing input was PBMCs. The receptors shown here come from a young woman in good health and CMV-seronegative. The CDR3 runs from the conserved cysteine through the conserved F or W. Fields, in order: D gene, clone size, V gene, J gene, CDR3 protein, CDR3 DNA. The D gene is left open where the match is weak. Size tells how often a clone was seen (once, few, many) or the class of an expanded clone, and some rows leave it out.

D gene: -; clone size: -; V gene: TRBV5-6; J gene: TRBJ2-6; CDR3 protein: CASRPRGASSDSGANVLTF; CDR3 DNA: TGTGCCAGCAGACCCAGAGGAGCTAGCAGTGACTCTGGGGCCAACGTCCTGACTTTC
D gene: TRBD2; clone size: -; V gene: TRBV4-1; J gene: TRBJ2-3; CDR3 protein: CASSQPLAGGRQDTQYF; CDR3 DNA: TGCGCCAGCAGCCAACCACTAGCGGGGGGGCGTCAAGATACGCAGTATTTT
D gene: -; clone size: -; V gene: TRBV7-9; J gene: TRBJ1-1; CDR3 protein: CASSLASVTEAFF; CDR3 DNA: TGTGCCAGCAGCTTAGCGTCGGTAACTGAAGCTTTCTTT
D gene: -; clone size: -; V gene: TRBV15; J gene: TRBJ2-1; CDR3 protein: CATSRISIPRRGFYNEQFF; CDR3 DNA: TGTGCCACCAGCAGGATCTCCATTCCTAGAAGGGGGTTCTACAATGAGCAGTTCTTC
D gene: TRBD1; clone size: -; V gene: TRBV30; J gene: TRBJ1-4; CDR3 protein: CAWSHGTGLTEKLFF; CDR3 DNA: TGTGCCTGGAGTCACGGGACAGGATTGACCGAAAAACTGTTTTTT
D gene: TRBD2; clone size: -; V gene: TRBV4-1; J gene: TRBJ2-1; CDR3 protein: CASSHLTSGRLYNEQFF; CDR3 DNA: TGCGCCAGCAGCCATCTTACTAGCGGGAGGCTTTACAATGAGCAGTTCTTC
D gene: -; clone size: once; V gene: TRBV7-6; J gene: TRBJ2-5; CDR3 protein: CASSFGGSVQETQYF; CDR3 DNA: TGTGCCAGCAGCTTTGGGGGCTCCGTTCAAGAGACCCAGTACTTC
D gene: TRBD1; clone size: -; V gene: TRBV5-1; J gene: TRBJ1-4; CDR3 protein: CASSSGDRGYEKLFF; CDR3 DNA: TGCGCCAGCAGCTCCGGGGACAGGGGTTATGAAAAACTGTTTTTT
D gene: -; clone size: few; V gene: TRBV7-8; J gene: TRBJ1-5; CDR3 protein: CASSRLGDQPQHF; CDR3 DNA: TGTGCCAGCAGCCGACTGGGAGATCAGCCCCAGCATTTT
D gene: -; clone size: -; V gene: TRBV4-1; J gene: TRBJ1-1; CDR3 protein: CASSPGGHTEAFF; CDR3 DNA: TGCGCCAGCAGCCCGGGGGGACACACTGAAGCTTTCTTT
D gene: TRBD1; clone size: few; V gene: TRBV4-2; J gene: TRBJ1-2; CDR3 protein: CASSQDLGTGGHGYTF; CDR3 DNA: TGTGCCAGCAGCCAAGATCTAGGGACAGGGGGTCATGGCTACACCTTC
D gene: -; clone size: -; V gene: TRBV27; J gene: TRBJ1-1; CDR3 protein: CASSSMNTEAFF; CDR3 DNA: TGTGCCAGCAGTTCCATGAACACTGAAGCTTTCTTT
D gene: TRBD2; clone size: -; V gene: TRBV6-4; J gene: TRBJ2-1; CDR3 protein: CASSPGLAGVNEQFF; CDR3 DNA: TGTGCCAGCAGCCCGGGACTAGCGGGAGTTAATGAGCAGTTCTTC
D gene: -; clone size: -; V gene: TRBV6-1; J gene: TRBJ1-2; CDR3 protein: CASSEAPGGGYTF; CDR3 DNA: TGTGCCAGCAGTGAAGCGCCCGGGGGTGGCTACACCTTC
D gene: -; clone size: -; V gene: TRBV19; J gene: TRBJ2-2; CDR3 protein: CASRYDRNTGELFF; CDR3 DNA: TGTGCCAGTAGATACGACAGAAACACCGGGGAGCTGTTTTTT
D gene: -; clone size: -; V gene: TRBV2; J gene: TRBJ2-1; CDR3 protein: CASREQGGNEQFF; CDR3 DNA: TGTGCCAGCAGGGAACAGGGTGGCAATGAGCAGTTCTTC
D gene: TRBD2; clone size: -; V gene: TRBV30; J gene: TRBJ2-7; CDR3 protein: CAWVGLAGTYEQYF; CDR3 DNA: TGTGCCTGGGTCGGACTAGCGGGAACCTACGAGCAGTACTTC
D gene: TRBD2; clone size: -; V gene: TRBV4-2; J gene: TRBJ2-3; CDR3 protein: CASSQDTGTSGAYSTDTQYF; CDR3 DNA: TGTGCCAGCAGCCAAGATACCGGGACTAGCGGGGCCTATAGCACAGATACGCAGTATTTT
D gene: -; clone size: few; V gene: TRBV2; J gene: TRBJ1-4; CDR3 protein: CASSEGGGPNEKLFF; CDR3 DNA: TGTGCCAGCAGTGAAGGGGGGGGACCTAATGAAAAACTGTTTTTT
D gene: -; clone size: -; V gene: TRBV5-1; J gene: TRBJ2-5; CDR3 protein: CASSLGAGAGYSGHGVETQYF; CDR3 DNA: TGCGCCAGCAGCTTGGGAGCGGGCGCTGGGTATAGCGGACATGGTGTAGAGACCCAGTACTTC
D gene: TRBD1; clone size: once; V gene: TRBV6-4; J gene: TRBJ2-2; CDR3 protein: CASSSTGGTGELFF; CDR3 DNA: TGTGCCAGCAGTTCGACAGGGGGCACCGGGGAGCTGTTTTTT
D gene: TRBD1; clone size: -; V gene: TRBV2; J gene: TRBJ1-2; CDR3 protein: CASRSGQGWAYGYTF; CDR3 DNA: TGTGCCAGCAGATCTGGACAGGGGTGGGCCTATGGCTACACCTTC
D gene: -; clone size: few; V gene: TRBV30; J gene: TRBJ1-1; CDR3 protein: CAWSVNMNTEAFF; CDR3 DNA: TGTGCCTGGAGTGTAAATATGAACACTGAAGCTTTCTTT
D gene: -; clone size: -; V gene: TRBV5-1; J gene: TRBJ1-1; CDR3 protein: CASSISRGSTEAFF; CDR3 DNA: TGCGCCAGCAGCATCTCCAGGGGAAGCACTGAAGCTTTCTTT
D gene: TRBD2; clone size: -; V gene: TRBV18; J gene: TRBJ2-7; CDR3 protein: CASSPTAGPYEQYF; CDR3 DNA: TGTGCCAGCTCACCAACAGCGGGGCCCTACGAGCAGTACTTC
D gene: TRBD2; clone size: -; V gene: TRBV7-8; J gene: TRBJ2-2; CDR3 protein: CASSIVAGTGELFF; CDR3 DNA: TGTGCCAGCAGCATAGTAGCGGGCACCGGGGAGCTGTTTTTT
D gene: -; clone size: once; V gene: TRBV7-9; J gene: TRBJ2-1; CDR3 protein: CSSSIGSGSYNEQFF; CDR3 DNA: TGTTCCAGCAGCATCGGGAGTGGGTCCTACAATGAGCAGTTCTTC
D gene: TRBD1; clone size: few; V gene: TRBV5-4; J gene: TRBJ2-7; CDR3 protein: CASSLTGDEQYF; CDR3 DNA: TGTGCCAGCAGCCTGACAGGGGACGAGCAGTACTTC
D gene: -; clone size: -; V gene: TRBV30; J gene: TRBJ2-5; CDR3 protein: CAWSPDWKEETQYF; CDR3 DNA: TGTGCCTGGAGTCCGGACTGGAAAGAAGAGACCCAGTACTTC
D gene: -; clone size: -; V gene: TRBV27; J gene: TRBJ1-2; CDR3 protein: CASSPLRARDYGYTF; CDR3 DNA: -
D gene: TRBD2; clone size: once; V gene: TRBV19; J gene: TRBJ2-3; CDR3 protein: CASSARLAATVDTQYF; CDR3 DNA: TGTGCCAGTAGTGCCCGACTAGCGGCAACGGTAGATACGCAGTATTTT
D gene: -; clone size: few; V gene: TRBV6-6; J gene: TRBJ1-1; CDR3 protein: CASKANTEAFF; CDR3 DNA: TGTGCCAGCAAAGCGAACACTGAAGCTTTCTTT
D gene: TRBD2; clone size: -; V gene: TRBV5-6; J gene: TRBJ2-7; CDR3 protein: CASSSWGGKSYEQYF; CDR3 DNA: TGTGCCAGCAGCTCATGGGGGGGGAAATCCTACGAGCAGTACTTC
D gene: -; clone size: -; V gene: TRBV7-9; J gene: TRBJ2-1; CDR3 protein: CASSSLGNEQFF; CDR3 DNA: TGTGCCAGCAGCTCCCTCGGGAATGAGCAGTTCTTC
D gene: -; clone size: -; V gene: TRBV7-9; J gene: TRBJ2-2; CDR3 protein: CASKTGVSTGELFF; CDR3 DNA: TGTGCCAGCAAAACGGGAGTAAGCACCGGGGAGCTGTTTTTT
D gene: -; clone size: -; V gene: TRBV6-6; J gene: TRBJ2-7; CDR3 protein: CASSYSPSSYEQYF; CDR3 DNA: TGTGCCAGCAGTTACAGCCCGAGCTCCTACGAGCAGTACTTC
D gene: TRBD1; clone size: -; V gene: TRBV13; J gene: TRBJ2-7; CDR3 protein: CASSLGRDRANF; CDR3 DNA: TGTGCCAGCAGCTTAGGCCGGGACAGGGCGAACTTC
D gene: -; clone size: -; V gene: TRBV30; J gene: TRBJ2-2; CDR3 protein: CAWSVRTGGELFF; CDR3 DNA: TGTGCCTGGAGTGTACGAACAGGCGGGGAGCTGTTTTTT
D gene: TRBD1; clone size: -; V gene: TRBV30; J gene: TRBJ2-3; CDR3 protein: CAFNQGAGTDTQYF; CDR3 DNA: TGTGCCTTCAACCAGGGGGCCGGGACAGATACGCAGTATTTT
D gene: TRBD2; clone size: -; V gene: TRBV6-1; J gene: TRBJ2-1; CDR3 protein: CASKESGANEQFF; CDR3 DNA: TGTGCCAGCAAGGAGAGCGGGGCCAATGAGCAGTTCTTC
D gene: TRBD1; clone size: -; V gene: TRBV6-5; J gene: TRBJ2-5; CDR3 protein: CAAGAGGYHQETQYF; CDR3 DNA: TGTGCCGCTGGGGCAGGGGGCTACCACCAAGAGACCCAGTACTTC
D gene: TRBD1; clone size: -; V gene: TRBV30; J gene: TRBJ1-1; CDR3 protein: CAWSSGTALPAAFF; CDR3 DNA: TGTGCCTGGAGCTCCGGGACAGCCCTACCTGCGGCTTTCTTT
D gene: -; clone size: few; V gene: TRBV7-6; J gene: TRBJ1-5; CDR3 protein: CASSPTGGINQPQHF; CDR3 DNA: TGTGCCAGCAGCCCTACGGGGGGGATCAATCAGCCCCAGCATTTT
D gene: -; clone size: -; V gene: TRBV20-1; J gene: TRBJ2-5; CDR3 protein: CSASFEETQYF; CDR3 DNA: TGCAGTGCTAGTTTTGAGGAGACCCAGTACTTC
D gene: TRBD1; clone size: few; V gene: TRBV5-4; J gene: TRBJ2-7; CDR3 protein: CASSSGTANSYEQYF; CDR3 DNA: TGTGCCAGCAGCTCCGGGACAGCCAACTCCTACGAGCAGTACTTC
D gene: -; clone size: -; V gene: TRBV11-3; J gene: TRBJ2-7; CDR3 protein: CASSLGTSYEQYF; CDR3 DNA: TGTGCCAGCAGCTTAGGCACAAGCTACGAGCAGTACTTC
D gene: -; clone size: -; V gene: TRBV30; J gene: TRBJ1-2; CDR3 protein: CAWSVDPGSGYTF; CDR3 DNA: TGTGCCTGGAGTGTAGATCCTGGGAGTGGCTACACCTTC
D gene: -; clone size: once; V gene: TRBV6-1; J gene: TRBJ2-2; CDR3 protein: CASSSLTGELFF; CDR3 DNA: TGTGCCAGCAGTTCCCTCACCGGGGAGCTGTTTTTT
D gene: TRBD1; clone size: -; V gene: TRBV5-1; J gene: TRBJ1-1; CDR3 protein: CASSLALGTGGTEAFF; CDR3 DNA: TGCGCCAGCAGCTTGGCCTTAGGTACAGGGGGCACTGAAGCTTTCTTT
D gene: TRBD2; clone size: -; V gene: TRBV19; J gene: TRBJ2-2; CDR3 protein: CASNPSGRATGELFF; CDR3 DNA: TGTGCCAGTAATCCGAGCGGGAGGGCCACCGGGGAGCTGTTTTTT
D gene: TRBD1; clone size: -; V gene: TRBV19; J gene: TRBJ2-5; CDR3 protein: CASSIKGAGQETQYF; CDR3 DNA: TGTGCCAGTAGTATTAAGGGGGCAGGGCAAGAGACCCAGTACTTC
D gene: TRBD1; clone size: -; V gene: TRBV7-9; J gene: TRBJ1-1; CDR3 protein: CASSPNRGGGTEAFF; CDR3 DNA: TGTGCCAGCAGCCCGAACAGGGGAGGAGGGACTGAAGCTTTCTTT
D gene: -; clone size: -; V gene: TRBV7-6; J gene: TRBJ1-1; CDR3 protein: CASSLDGMGNTEAFF; CDR3 DNA: TGTGCCAGCAGCTTGGACGGGATGGGGAACACTGAAGCTTTCTTT
D gene: -; clone size: -; V gene: TRBV2; J gene: TRBJ1-2; CDR3 protein: CASSDEEVYGYTF; CDR3 DNA: TGTGCCAGCAGTGATGAGGAAGTCTATGGCTACACCTTC